This T cell receptor beta chain stems from a study of shared clonotypes between healthy human individuals. Background on the study: CD8 memory received one plate per donor, CD8 naive two, CD4 memory three and CD4 naive three.

The repertoire was sequenced with immunoSEQ multiplex PCR; TCRdb's copy has only in-frame clones and lacks some. The sample comprises some 1.5 million clones, around 97% of which are singletons, and 0.95% to 1.5% rests with the top ten. CDR3 size: 14 residues. Germline assignment: CDR1 MNHNY and CDR2 SVGAGI (reference sequence). Deletions cut 6 bases from V and 3 bases from J, with 12 bases between. In regard to this clone: Its antigen is not known.

All donors were Caucasian adults living in Nashville, Tennessee. General study points: Generation probabilities of non-shared clonotypes were lower (relative to those shared by all four donors).

This rearrangement joins TRBV6-6 to TRBJ1-5, with D hard to call. Material for sequencing was naive CD4+ T cells sorted from blood. Subset reported: CD45RA+ positively selected. The receptor was derived from a man younger than 45 in good health. CDR3 sequence: CASSVRASNQPQHF. CDR3 bases: TGTGCCAGCAGCGTCCGGGCCTCCAATCAGCCCCAGCATTTT.